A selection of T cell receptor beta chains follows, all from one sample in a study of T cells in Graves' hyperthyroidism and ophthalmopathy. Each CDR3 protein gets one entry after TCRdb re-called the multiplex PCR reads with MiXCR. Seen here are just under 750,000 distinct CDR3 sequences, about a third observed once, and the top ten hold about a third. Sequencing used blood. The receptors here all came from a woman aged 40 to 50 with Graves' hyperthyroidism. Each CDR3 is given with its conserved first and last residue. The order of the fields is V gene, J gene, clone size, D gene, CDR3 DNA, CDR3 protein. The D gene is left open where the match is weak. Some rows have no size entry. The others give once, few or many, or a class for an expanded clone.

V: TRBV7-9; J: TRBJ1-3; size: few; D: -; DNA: TGTGCCACCCCGGGCCGTTTCTCTGGAAACACCATATATTTT; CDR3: CATPGRFSGNTIYF
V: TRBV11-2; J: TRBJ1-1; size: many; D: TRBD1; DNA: TGTGCCAGCAGCTTAGATAGGCAGGGGGCGCGAGCTTTCTTT; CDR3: CASSLDRQGARAFF
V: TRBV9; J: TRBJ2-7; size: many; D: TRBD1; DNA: TGTGCCAGCAGCGTAGGGACAGGGTCGACCGAGCAGTACTTC; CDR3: CASSVGTGSTEQYF
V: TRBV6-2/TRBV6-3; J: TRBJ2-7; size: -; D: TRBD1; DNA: TGTGCCAGCAGTCCTGCTGATGACAGGGGGCATTTCGAGCAGTACTTC; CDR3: CASSPADDRGHFEQYF
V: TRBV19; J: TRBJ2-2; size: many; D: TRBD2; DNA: TGTGCCAGCCGTACTAGCGGGCGAAACACCGGGGAGCTGTTTTTT; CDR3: CASRTSGRNTGELFF
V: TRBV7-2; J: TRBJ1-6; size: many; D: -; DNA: TGTGCCAGCGGGGTTCAGGGTGGTTCACCCCTCCACTTT; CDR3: CASGVQGGSPLHF
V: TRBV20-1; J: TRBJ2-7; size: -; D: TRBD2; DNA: TGCAGTGCTAGACCACTAGCGGGGGGTCTTCCCTACGAGCAGTACTTC; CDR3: CSARPLAGGLPYEQYF
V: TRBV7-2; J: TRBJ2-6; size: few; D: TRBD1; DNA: TGTGCCAGCAGCTCAAGACAGGGCCTGACTTTC; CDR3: CASSSRQGLTF
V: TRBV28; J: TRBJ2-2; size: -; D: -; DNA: TGTGCCAGCAACATCGCAGACCGGGAGCTGTTTTTT; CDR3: CASNIADRELFF
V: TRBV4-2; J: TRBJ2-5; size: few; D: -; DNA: TGTGCCAGCAGCGAGGGTACCGGACTCGGAGAGACCCAGTACTTC; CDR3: CASSEGTGLGETQYF
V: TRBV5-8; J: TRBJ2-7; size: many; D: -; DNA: TGTGCCAGCAGCCGCCAACCACTAGACTCCTACGAGCAGTACTTC; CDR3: CASSRQPLDSYEQYF
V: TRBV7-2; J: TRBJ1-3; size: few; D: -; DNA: TGTGCCAGCAGCTTAGAGCACTCATCGGGAAACACCATATATTTT; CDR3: CASSLEHSSGNTIYF
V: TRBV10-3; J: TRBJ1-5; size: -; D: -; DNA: TGTGCCAGCAGTGGCAGGCCCCTCGGTAGCAATCAGCCCCAGCATTTT; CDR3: CASSGRPLGSNQPQHF
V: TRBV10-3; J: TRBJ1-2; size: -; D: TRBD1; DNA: TGTGCCAGCTCACAGACAGGGTCGGATGGCTACACCTTC; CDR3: CASSQTGSDGYTF
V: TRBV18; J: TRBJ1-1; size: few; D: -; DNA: TGTGCCAGCTCACCACAGGGTTGGACTGAAGCTTTCTTT; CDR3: CASSPQGWTEAFF
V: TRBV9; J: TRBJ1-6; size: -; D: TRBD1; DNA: TGTGCCAGCAGCGTAGGCGGGACAGCTAATTCACCCCTCCACTTT; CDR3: CASSVGGTANSPLHF
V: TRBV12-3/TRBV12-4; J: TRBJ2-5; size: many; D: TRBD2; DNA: TGTGCCAGCAGCCCTCTCGGACTAGCGGGGGATGAGACCCAGTACTTC; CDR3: CASSPLGLAGDETQYF
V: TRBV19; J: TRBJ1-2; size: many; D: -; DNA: TGTGCCAGTAGGGACCGGCTTTATGGCTACACCTTC; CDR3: CASRDRLYGYTF
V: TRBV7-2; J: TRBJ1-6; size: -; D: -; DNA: TGTGCCAGCAGCACACCGCGGGGGGTCCTGAATTCACCCCTCCACTTT; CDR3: CASSTPRGVLNSPLHF
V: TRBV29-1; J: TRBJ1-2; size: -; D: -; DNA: TGCAGCCCAATGTCAGGGGACGGCTACACCTTC; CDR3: CSPMSGDGYTF
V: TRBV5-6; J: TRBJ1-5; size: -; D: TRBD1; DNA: TGTGCCAGCAGCCCCTGGGACAGGGTCGGTCAGCCCCAGCATTTT; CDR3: CASSPWDRVGQPQHF
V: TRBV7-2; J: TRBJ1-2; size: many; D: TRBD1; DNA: TGTGCCAGCAGCCCTCGGACAGGGCGCGGCTACACCTTC; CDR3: CASSPRTGRGYTF
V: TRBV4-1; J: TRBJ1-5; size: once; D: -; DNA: TGCGCCAGCAGCCAAGACGTTTGGGGTTGGAAGGAAAGCAATCAGCCCCAGCATTTT; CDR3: CASSQDVWGWKESNQPQHF